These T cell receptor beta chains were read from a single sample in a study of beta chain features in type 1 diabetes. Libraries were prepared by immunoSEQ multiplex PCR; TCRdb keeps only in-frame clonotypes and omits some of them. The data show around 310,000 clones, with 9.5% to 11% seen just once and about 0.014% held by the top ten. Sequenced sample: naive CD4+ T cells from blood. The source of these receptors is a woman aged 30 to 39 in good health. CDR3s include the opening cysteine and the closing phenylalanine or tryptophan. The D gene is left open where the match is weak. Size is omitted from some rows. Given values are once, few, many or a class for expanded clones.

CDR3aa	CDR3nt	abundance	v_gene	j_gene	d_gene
CASSPDRPRGTDTQYF	TGTGCCAGCAGTCCCGACCGACCCCGGGGCACAGATACGCAGTATTTT	.	TRBV11-2	TRBJ2-3	.
CASSLVGRGGTEAFF	TGTGCCAGCAGCTTGGTCGGCAGGGGTGGCACTGAAGCTTTCTTT	.	TRBV5-6	TRBJ1-1	.
CASSFLGIEGYTF	TGTGCCAGCAGTTTCCTCGGGATTGAGGGCTACACCTTC	few	TRBV28	TRBJ1-2	.
CASSFPAGAGNEQFF	TGTGCCAGCAGCTTCCCAGCGGGAGCTGGCAATGAGCAGTTCTTC	.	TRBV7-2	TRBJ2-1	TRBD2
CASSLLAGALGEQFF	TGTGCCAGTAGTTTATTGGCGGGAGCGTTGGGTGAGCAGTTCTTC	.	TRBV19	TRBJ2-1	TRBD2
CASSTPGTSGTSSYNEQFF	TGTGCCAGCAGCACCCCCGGGACTAGCGGGACGAGCTCCTACAATGAGCAGTTCTTC	few	TRBV9	TRBJ2-1	TRBD2
CASSRHESPGFF	TGTGCCAGCAGCCGCCATGAGTCCCCCGGGTTCTTC	many	TRBV7-9	TRBJ2-1	.
CAWSAVNLAGGPKQFF	TGTGCCTGGAGTGCGGTAAACCTAGCGGGAGGGCCAAAGCAGTTCTTC	.	TRBV30	TRBJ2-1	TRBD2
CASSYGQNTEAFF	TGTGCCAGCAGTTACGGACAGAACACTGAAGCTTTCTTT	.	TRBV6-5	TRBJ1-1	.
CASSMMTGVVDQPQHF	TGTGCCAGTAGTATGATGACAGGAGTGGTGGATCAGCCCCAGCATTTT	.	TRBV19	TRBJ1-5	.
CASSVEGRTGRTEAFF	TGTGCCAGCAGCGTAGAAGGGAGGACAGGGCGTACTGAAGCTTTCTTT	.	TRBV9	TRBJ1-1	TRBD1
CASSRGLAGGLADTQYF	TGTGCCAGCAGCCGGGGACTAGCGGGAGGATTGGCAGATACGCAGTATTTT	.	TRBV5-4	TRBJ2-3	TRBD2
CATSRDLTGTYGYTF	TGTGCCACCAGCAGAGATCTGACAGGGACCTATGGCTACACCTTC	few	TRBV15	TRBJ1-2	TRBD1
CATSRVSGSYNEQFF	TGTGCCACCAGCAGAGTTAGCGGGAGCTACAATGAGCAGTTCTTC	many	TRBV15	TRBJ2-1	TRBD2
CASSQDLGLGTYEQYF	TGTGCCAGCAGCCAAGATCTGGGACTAGGAACCTACGAGCAGTACTTC	few	TRBV4-2	TRBJ2-7	TRBD2
CASSLSPRGTQYF	TGTGCCAGCAGTTTGTCTCCCCGAGGAACCCAGTACTTC	.	TRBV28	TRBJ2-5	.
CASSSGTRYNEQFF	TGTGCCAGCAGTTCCGGGACTAGATACAATGAGCAGTTCTTC	few	TRBV6-5	TRBJ2-1	TRBD2
CASSPDRVGEQFF	TGTGCCAGCAGCCCAGACAGGGTAGGTGAGCAGTTCTTC	.	TRBV5-4	TRBJ2-1	TRBD1
CASNLDSPGSNEQFF	TGTGCCAGCAATCTAGACAGCCCCGGATCCAATGAGCAGTTCTTC	few	TRBV28	TRBJ2-1	.
CSAGDRAGYTF	TGCAGTGCTGGGGACAGGGCTGGCTACACCTTC	few	TRBV20-1	TRBJ1-2	TRBD1
CSVLGGIKGYTF	TGCAGCGTCTTGGGGGGGATCAAGGGCTACACCTTC	.	TRBV29-1	TRBJ1-2	.
CASSAQGRNTEAFF	TGCGCCAGCAGCGCGCAGGGAAGGAACACTGAAGCTTTCTTT	.	TRBV4-3	TRBJ1-1	.
CASSFATQSYNEQFF	TGTGCCAGCAGCTTTGCTACACAGAGCTACAATGAGCAGTTCTTC	few	TRBV11-2	TRBJ2-1	.
CSVDGGGNTYNEQFF	TGCAGCGTTGATGGGGGGGGCAATACCTACAATGAGCAGTTCTTC	few	TRBV29-1	TRBJ2-1	.
CASGWTGDTEAFF	TGTGCCAGCGGATGGACAGGGGACACTGAAGCTTTCTTT	.	TRBV11-3	TRBJ1-1	TRBD1
CASSRDNSYEQYF	TGCGCCAGCAGCAGGGACAATTCCTACGAGCAGTACTTC	few	TRBV5-1	TRBJ2-7	.
CASSYSTRVEAFF	TGTGCCAGCAGTTACTCGACGCGGGTTGAAGCTTTCTTT	.	TRBV6-5	TRBJ1-1	.
CASSPLTSGRNTGELFF	TGTGCCAGCTCACCGCTGACTAGCGGGAGGAACACCGGGGAGCTGTTTTTT	.	TRBV18	TRBJ2-2	TRBD2
CASSLGLNNYGYTF	TGTGCCAGCAGCTTGGGACTGAATAACTATGGCTACACCTTC	few	TRBV7-2	TRBJ1-2	.